A selection of T cell receptor beta chains follows, all from one sample in a study of circulating and synovial CD4+ cells in juvenile arthritis. Assay used: immunoSEQ multiplex PCR; TCRdb lists only in-frame clones, some missing. The table has fewer than 40,000 clones, 93% seen once; the top ten hold about 3.1%. Sequencing was done on a sample of CD4+ T cells from blood. Every receptor here comes from a human donor with juvenile idiopathic arthritis. Both conserved end residues are part of each CDR3. Each record gives: D gene, clone size, V gene, J gene, CDR3 DNA, CDR3 protein. A D gene is named only where the DNA matches it firmly. Size tells how often a clone was seen (once, few, many) or the class of an expanded clone, and some rows leave it out.

>TRBD2|.|TRBV19|TRBJ2-4
TGTGCCAGTAGTACCGCCCCTGCGGGAGGGCTTGCCAAAAACATTCAGTACTTC
CASSTAPAGGLAKNIQYF
>.|.|TRBV5-5|TRBJ1-2
TGTGCCAGCAGCCAAAGACTACTAATCGGCTATGGCTACACCTTC
CASSQRLLIGYGYTF
>.|.|TRBV5-6|TRBJ2-1
TGTGCCAGCAGCCTTTTGACAGGAACCAATGAGCAGTTCTTC
CASSLLTGTNEQFF
>.|.|TRBV14|TRBJ2-5
TGTGCCAGCAGCCAAAGGGATCGGGGTCCGGAGACCCAGTACTTC
CASSQRDRGPETQYF
>TRBD2|.|TRBV6-1|TRBJ2-3
TGTGCCAGCAGTGTGGGGGGGGGTTCGGGAGGCCCCACAGATACGCAGTATTTT
CASSVGGGSGGPTDTQYF
>TRBD1|.|TRBV4-2|TRBJ1-5
TGTGCCAGCAGCCAAGGAGGGGGACAGGGAACCCTAACGCCCCAGCATTTT
CASSQGGGQGTLTPQHF
>TRBD1|.|TRBV5-4|TRBJ2-1
TGTGCCAGCAGCTTGGGTAAAGCCGGGACAGGCCTATCCAATGAGCAGTTCTTC
CASSLGKAGTGLSNEQFF
>.|.|TRBV6-6|TRBJ1-2
TGTGCCAGCAGTTACTCGTACGAGGGAGGCGGCTACACCTTC
CASSYSYEGGGYTF
>.|.|TRBV2|TRBJ1-5
TGTGCCAGCAACAGGAACAGGGTCGGCAATCAGCCCCAGCATTTT
CASNRNRVGNQPQHF
>TRBD1|.|TRBV18|TRBJ2-7
TGTGCCAGCTCCGAAAGAGAGGGACAGAGGGTTGAGGGCGACGAGCAGTACTTC
CASSEREGQRVEGDEQYF
>.|once|TRBV7-3|TRBJ2-5
TGTGCCAGCAGCCCCAGCAGGGAAGAGACCCAGTACTTC
CASSPSREETQYF
>.|once|TRBV6-1|TRBJ2-7
TGTGCCAGCAGTTTGACTAGCTCCTACGAGCAGTACTTC
CASSLTSSYEQYF
>.|.|TRBV5-1|TRBJ1-6
TGCGCCAGCAGCTTGGTCGGGGGGACGGGTAATTCACCCCTCCACTTT
CASSLVGGTGNSPLHF
>TRBD1|.|TRBV5-1|TRBJ1-1
TGCGCCAGCAGCCTGGGACAGGGATTTACTGAAGCTTTCTTT
CASSLGQGFTEAFF
>.|.|TRBV2|TRBJ1-3
TGTGCCTCCCATGGGGGCCTCTCTGGAAACACCATATATTTT
CASHGGLSGNTIYF
>TRBD1|.|TRBV11-1|TRBJ1-1
TGTGCCAGCACCTTAGACAGGGGCTGGAACACTGAAGCTTTCTTT
CASTLDRGWNTEAFF
>.|.|TRBV7-9|TRBJ2-7
TGTGCCAGCAGCTTATCCTTAGCGGCCCACGAGCAGTACTTC
CASSLSLAAHEQYF
>TRBD2|.|TRBV7-3|TRBJ2-3
TGTGCCAGCAGCTCGGGACTAGCGCCAGATACGCAGTATTTT
CASSSGLAPDTQYF
>.|.|TRBV5-1|TRBJ2-1
TGCGCCAGCAGCTTGAGCCCTAGCTCCTACAATGAGCAGTTCTTC
CASSLSPSSYNEQFF
>TRBD1|.|TRBV5-4|TRBJ2-5
TGTGCCAGCAGCACCGGGACAGATCAAGAGACCCAGTACTTC
CASSTGTDQETQYF
>.|.|TRBV7-8|TRBJ2-7
TGTCCACACCATTGGGACTCTGTGGAGTGGGGAATCTTTGCTTACTCCTACGAGCAGTACTTC
CPHHWDSVEWGIFAYSYEQYF
>TRBD2|.|TRBV4-1|TRBJ2-1
TGCGCCAGCAGCCAACAGCCTAGCGGGGGGCCGAAAAATGAGCAGTTCTTC
CASSQQPSGGPKNEQFF
>TRBD1|.|TRBV27|TRBJ1-1
TGTGCCAGCAGTGTGACGGGACAGGGGTTGACTGAAGCTTTCTTT
CASSVTGQGLTEAFF
>.|.|TRBV20-1|TRBJ2-1
TGCAGTGCTAGTCTGTACAATGAGCAGTTCTTC
CSASLYNEQFF
>.|.|TRBV13|TRBJ1-2
TGTGCCAGCAGCTTAAGGGGCTATGGCTACACCTTC
CASSLRGYGYTF
>TRBD1|few|TRBV10-3|TRBJ1-1
TGTGCCATCTCACAGGGGGCTCTCGCTGAAGCTTTCTTT
CAISQGALAEAFF
>.|.|TRBV5-4|TRBJ1-1
TGTGCCAGCAGTGTGGGGGGGAGGGAAGCTTTCTTT
CASSVGGREAFF